The 7 T cell receptor beta chains reported below all come from one sample, sequenced in a study of CD8 T cell repertoires and HIV-1 epitope variants. Their recognized antigens are unknown. Sequenced by immunoSEQ multiplex PCR; TCRdb stores in-frame clones only, minus some. The sample contains 4,800 or so clones, 55% to 70% of which appear only once. The sample taken for sequencing was cultured CD8+ T cells derived from PBMCs. These receptors originate from a male donor with HIV.

The genes are TRBV28 and TRBJ2-3; maybe TRBD1 (6 bases). CDR3 size: 13 residues. Germline V gene sequence: CDR1 MDHEN, CDR2 SYDVKM. Trimming shortened V by 4 bases and J by 4 bases, and 9 bases separated the two germline ends. The CDR3 DNA is TGTGCCAGCAGTTGGACAGCCGCAGATACGCAGTATTTT. This encodes CASSWTAADTQYF.

The CDR3 DNA reads TGTGCCAGCAGCCAAGATTGGGGTATGGATGAGCAGTTCTTC. Translation: CASSQDWGMDEQFF. This chain links TRBV4-2 with TRBJ2-1; D gene ambiguous. V was clipped by 0 bases and J by 8 bases, with 11 bases between them. The germline gives CDR1 LGHNA, CDR2 YNFKEQ. The CDR3 runs to 14 residues.

The chain combines TRBV6-5 with TRBJ2-7; D is perhaps TRBD1 (6 bases). V dropped 6 bases and J dropped 5 bases, with 14 bases sitting between them. The CDR3 totals 13 residues. The germline CDR1 and CDR2 sequences are MNHEY and SVGAGI. CDR3: CASSQGFDNEQYF. The CDR3 DNA sequence: TGTGCCAGCAGCCAGGGGTTTGATAACGAGCAGTACTTC.

V gene TRBV19 combines with J gene TRBJ1-1; maybe TRBD1 (6 bases). Germline values: CDR1 LNHDA, CDR2 SQIVND (reference sequence). The CDR3 is 14 amino acids. V was trimmed by 10 bases and J by 2 bases, leaving 17 bases between them. CDR3 sequence (DNA): TGTGCCACCCGAGGGGGGGCAGGTAACACTGAAGCTTTCTTT. This codes for CATRGGAGNTEAFF.

V usage is TRBV2 and J usage is TRBJ2-1, with 7 nucleotides matching TRBD1. The CDR3 runs to 17 residues. Germline values: CDR1 SNHLY, CDR2 FYNNEI. The ends lost 7 bases at V and 0 bases at J; junction bases unmatched: 12. CDR3 in DNA: TGTGCCAGCAAACGGGACAGCCGCCAAAGCTCCTACAATGAGCAGTTCTTC. It specifies CASKRDSRQSSYNEQFF.

The rearrangement uses TRBV5-1 and TRBJ2-7; TRBD2 aligns across 15 bases. With V trimmed by 5 bases and J by 0 bases, 15 bases remained unmatched. Germline V gives CDR1 SGHRS, CDR2 YFSETQ. The length of the CDR3 is 20 residues. CDR3 region: CASSKVTGTSGGLGSYEQYF. As DNA, the CDR3 is TGCGCCAGCAGTAAGGTAACCGGGACTAGCGGGGGGCTTGGCTCCTACGAGCAGTACTTC.

The rearrangement uses TRBV5-6 and TRBJ1-5; a weak D match, TRBD1 (6 bases). The CDR3 is made up of 15 amino acids. Germline CDR1 SGHDT, CDR2 YYEEEE. V lost 0 bases to trimming and J lost 7 bases, with 14 bases between them. CDR3 nucleotides: TGTGCCAGCAGCTTGGGAGGGGGGAGCGGACAGCCCCAGCATTTT. Its translation is CASSLGGGSGQPQHF.